Each of the 25 T cell receptor beta chains below was sequenced from the same sample in a study of shared T cell receptors in the human thymus. Generated by immunoSEQ multiplex PCR, the TCRdb table keeps only in-frame clones and is missing some. The sample includes 700,000 to 750,000 clones, 70% to 90% of them seen just once. In addition, the sample was reused for a study of human thymus T cells.

The sequenced sample consisted of thymocytes. The receptors were gathered from a girl in the first two years of life with a congenital heart defect.

The V and J genes are TRBV13 and TRBJ1-2; the D gene is possibly TRBD1 (6 bases). V lost 0 bases, J lost 7 bases, and 9 bases lay in between. In germline, CDR1 is PRHDT, CDR2 FYEKMQ (reference sequence). The CDR3 runs 13 residues. CDR3 in amino acids: CASSLGKGGGYTF. The CDR3 DNA reads TGTGCCAGCAGCTTAGGGAAAGGGGGTGGCTACACCTTC. The full variable domain, in which reference TRBV13 and TRBJ1-2 provide the parts outside the CDR3, is AAGVIQSPRHLIKEKRETATLKCYPIPRHDTVYWYQQGPGQDPQFLISFYEKMQSDKGSIPDRFSAQQFSDYHSELNMSSLELGDSALYFCASSLGKGGGYTFGSGTRLTVV.

This chain connects TRBV6-5 to TRBJ1-2; D possibly corresponds to TRBD1 (6 bases). CDR1 is MNHEY, CDR2 SVGAGI, per germline. The length of the CDR3 is 13 residues. V was shortened by 7 bases and J by 2 bases, with 11 bases between the two germline ends. The CDR3 protein is CASTVGQNYGYTF. The CDR3 DNA sequence: TGTGCCAGCACCGTAGGACAGAACTATGGCTACACCTTC.

The chain links TRBV7-6 to TRBJ1-2; 12 bases map to TRBD1. This CDR3 region has 15 residues. The germline V gene has CDR1 SGHVS and CDR2 FNYEAQ. The J segment lost 8 bases and the V segment lost 5 bases, leaving 9 bases of the junction unmatched. The CDR3 DNA is TGTGCCAGCAGCCTCTCCGGGACAGGGGGCGGGGGCTACACCTTC. This encodes CASSLSGTGGGGYTF.

The chain uses TRBV4-3 and TRBJ1-6; 7 bases match TRBD1. The CDR3 loop spans 19 amino acids. V gave up 4 bases and J gave up 4 bases; unmatched junction bases: 16. Germline CDR1 LGHNA, CDR2 YSLEER. The CDR3 nucleotides are TGCGCCAGCAGCCGCTATGCGACAGGGCGTTGGGGATATAATTCACCCCTCCACTTT. It yields the protein CASSRYATGRWGYNSPLHF.

The sample holds one count of this clone. V usage is TRBV10-3 and J usage is TRBJ1-2, with D perhaps matching TRBD1 (5 bases). Germline V CDR1 and CDR2: ENHRY, SYGVKD. There are 14 residues in the CDR3. Trimming pared 4 bases from V and 3 bases from J, leaving 12 bases between. The CDR3 reads CAISGEGSHYGYTF. The CDR3 DNA is TGTGCCATCAGTGGGGAGGGGAGCCACTATGGCTACACCTTC.

The chain recombines TRBV7-9 with TRBJ1-2, with TRBD1 as a possible D gene (5 bases). V shed 5 bases and J shed 0 bases, with 16 bases lying between them. CDR3 size: 16 residues. Germline V gene data show CDR1 as SEHNR and CDR2 as FQNEAQ (reference sequence). As DNA, the CDR3 is TGTGCCAGCAGCGAATTGGCGGGGCAAGCTAACTATGGCTACACCTTC. Translated: CASSELAGQANYGYTF.

The chain has TRBV5-6 and TRBJ1-6; D remains ambiguous. Germline V gene sequence: CDR1 SGHDT, CDR2 YYEEEE. CDR3 length: 12 residues. V lost 5 bases, J lost 10 bases, and 10 bases lay in between. The chain's CDR3 is CASRARGSPLHF. The CDR3 region has the DNA TGTGCCAGCAGGGCCCGCGGGTCACCCCTCCACTTT.

The V call is TRBV11-2, the J call TRBJ1-1; D gene uncertain. The CDR3 runs 9 residues. From germline, CDR1 is SGHAT and CDR2 FQNNGV. V lost 10 bases to trimming and J lost 5 bases, with 5 bases between them. The CDR3 here is CATPTEAFF. The DNA of the CDR3 is TGTGCCACCCCAACTGAAGCTTTCTTT.

The V gene is TRBV5-1, the J gene TRBJ2-7; D unresolved. The V end lost 4 bases, the J end lost 2 bases, and 7 bases lay between the germline ends. The CDR3 loop spans 12 amino acids. Germline-derived CDR1 and CDR2 are SGHRS and YFSETQ. This chain's CDR3 is CASSPGTYEQYF. The CDR3 DNA reads TGCGCCAGCAGCCCAGGAACCTACGAGCAGTACTTC.

The chain employs TRBV7-9 and TRBJ2-5, with D uncertain. Trimming took off 3 bases at V and 4 bases at J, with 3 bases between the two ends. Germline loops: CDR1 SEHNR, CDR2 FQNEAQ (reference sequence). This CDR3 has 11 residues. The CDR3: CASSFLETQYF. The CDR3 region has the DNA TGTGCCAGCAGCTTCTTAGAGACCCAGTACTTC.

This clone occurred once. The J gene is TRBJ1-1, the V gene TRBV12-2. TRBV12-2 counts as a pseudogene. This CDR3 has 16 residues. CDR3 loop: CASRLAGGNERAEAFF. DNA for the CDR3: TGTGCAAGTCGCTTAGCGGGAGGGAACGAGCGCGCTGAAGCTTTCTTT.

Regarding this clone: Sequence at one end of the junction differs from germline and may be a read error. The same CDR3 can be traced to other DNA sequences in this sample. This sequence joins TRBV4-1 and TRBJ2-3; possible D gene TRBD2, 6 bases. The CDR3 has 15 residues. Germline-derived CDR1 and CDR2 are MGHRA and YSYEKL. CDR3 nucleotide sequence: TGCGCCAGTAGCCAGACCGGGACTCCCACAGATACGCAGTATTTT. It is translated as CASSQTGTPTDTQYF.

V usage is TRBV2 and J usage is TRBJ2-7; 8 bases map to TRBD1. V lost 7 bases to trimming and J lost 0 bases; unmatched junction nucleotides: 14. The CDR3 length is 17 residues. Per germline, CDR1 SNHLY and CDR2 FYNNEI. The DNA of the CDR3 is TGTGCCAGCAAGGGGGGCAAAGGACAGGGTTACTCCTACGAGCAGTACTTC. Protein: CASKGGKGQGYSYEQYF.

This clone was found once. V is TRBV15 and J is TRBJ2-5, with D possibly being TRBD2 (6 bases). Trimming cost V 0 bases and J 7 bases, with 9 bases left between them. Germline CDR1 reads LNHNV; CDR2 reads YYDKDF (reference sequence). The CDR3 is made up of 13 amino acids. For the CDR3, the DNA is TGTGCCACCAGCAGAGATCTGGAGGGGACCCAGTACTTC. As protein: CATSRDLEGTQYF. Full variable domain (rest looked up from reference TRBV15 and TRBJ2-5): DAMVIQNPRYQVTQFGKPVTLSCSQTLNHNVMYWYQQKSSQAPKLLFHYYDKDFNNEADTPDNFQSRRPNTSFCFLDIRSPGLGDTAMYLCATSRDLEGTQYFGPGTRLLVL.

The J gene is TRBJ1-5, the V gene TRBV6-1, with 7 positions matching TRBD1. The CDR3 is made up of 15 amino acids. The junction had 10 bases not matched to a gene; V was cut back by 5 bases and J by 6 bases. Germline V lookup: CDR1 MNHNS, CDR2 SASEGT. CDR3 coding DNA: TGTGCCAGCAGTACAGGGGATCAGGGGGTTCAGCCCCAGCATTTT. Protein sequence: CASSTGDQGVQPQHF.

The J gene is TRBJ1-2, the V gene TRBV6-5; 10 positions match TRBD1. J was trimmed by 5 bases and V by 2 bases; bases with no gene match: 5. The CDR3 covers 15 residues. Germline CDR1 is MNHEY and CDR2 is SVGAGI. The CDR3: CASSYGDRGFYGYTF. CDR3 nucleotide sequence: TGTGCCAGCAGTTACGGGGACAGGGGATTTTATGGCTACACCTTC.

The V gene is TRBV5-5, the J gene TRBJ2-4, with TRBD1 matching 8 bases. V gave up 4 bases and J gave up 3 bases; unmatched junction bases: 15. The CDR3 is made up of 18 amino acids. Germline loops: CDR1 SGHKS, CDR2 YYEKEE (reference sequence). The CDR3 spells CASSRLGQGMRVKNIQYF. In nucleotides, the CDR3 is TGTGCCAGCAGCCGCCTAGGACAGGGAATGCGAGTCAAAAACATTCAGTACTTC. Filled out from reference TRBV5-5 and TRBJ2-4, the complete variable domain reads DAGVTQSPTHLIKTRGQQVTLRCSPISGHKSVSWYQQVLGQGPQFIFQYYEKEERGRGNFPDRFSARQFPNYSSELNVNALLLGDSALYLCASSRLGQGMRVKNIQYFGAGTRLSVL.

The chain carries TRBV7-6 and TRBJ2-1; TRBD2 agrees at 14 bases. The CDR3 has 18 amino acids. The V segment lost 3 bases and the J segment 11 bases; nucleotides outside the gene matches: 15. Germline V lookup: CDR1 SGHVS, CDR2 FNYEAQ. CDR3 bases: TGTGCCAGCAGCTTGAGGGGGACTAGCGGGGGCGAACTGTTAAAGCAGTTCTTC. It codes for CASSLRGTSGGELLKQFF.

CDR3 region: CASSLAGFRPNTEAFF. The CDR3 DNA follows: TGTGCCAGCAGCTTGGCGGGTTTTCGGCCGAACACTGAAGCTTTCTTT. V usage is TRBV5-4 and J usage is TRBJ1-1; D not certain. This CDR3 contains 16 residues. CDR1 and CDR2 (germline): SGHNT, YYREEE (reference sequence). V was shortened by 0 bases and J by 1 base, with 13 bases between the two germline ends.

The V gene is TRBV10-1, the J gene TRBJ1-2, with D possibly being TRBD1 (6 bases). The CDR3 length is 14 residues. The germline V gene has CDR1 WNHNN and CDR2 SYGVQD (reference sequence). Trimming shortened V by 6 bases and J by 1 base, and 12 bases separated the two germline ends. As DNA, the CDR3 is TGCGCCAGCAGGACCGACAGGCTTAACTATGGCTACACCTTC. It codes for CASRTDRLNYGYTF.

This rearrangement joins TRBV28 to TRBJ2-7; 7 nucleotides line up with TRBD1. The CDR3 length is 14 residues. Trimming cost V 3 bases and J 3 bases; bases outside gene matches: 5. The germline V gene encodes CDR1 MDHEN and CDR2 SYDVKM. The CDR3: CASSFPRQGYEQYF. The CDR3, as DNA: TGTGCCAGCAGTTTTCCCCGACAGGGCTACGAGCAGTACTTC.

The sample holds a few counts of this clone. The chain combines TRBV5-6 with TRBJ2-5; 10 bases are shared with TRBD2. The CDR3 runs 16 residues. With 1 base clipped from V and 5 bases from J, the junction kept 8 bases outside the gene matches. Germline V gene lookup returns CDR1 SGHDT and CDR2 YYEEEE. In DNA form, the CDR3 reads TGTGCCAGCAGCTTGACTAGCGGGGTTTTCTGGGAGACCCAGTACTTC. Its protein is CASSLTSGVFWETQYF.

The CDR3 DNA reads as TGTGCCAGCAGCTCCGCGGGACAGGGAAAGTTTCGGTATGGCTACACCTTC. Residues: CASSSAGQGKFRYGYTF. The V gene is TRBV7-4, the J gene TRBJ1-2, with 9 bases aligning to TRBD1. Germline lookup yields CDR1 SGHVT and CDR2 SQSDAQ. This CDR3 spans 17 amino acids. V lost 4 bases and J lost 5; bases outside the gene matches: 14.

In its sample, this clone was seen a few times. The genes are TRBV7-2 and TRBJ2-3, with 13 nucleotides matching TRBD2. J was trimmed by 5 bases and V by 5 bases; bases with no gene match: 7. The CDR3 spans 16 residues. Germline loops: CDR1 SGHTA, CDR2 FQGNSA. CDR3 nucleotides: TGTGCCAGCAGCGACACTAGCGGGGGGGCGTTAGATACGCAGTATTTT. Encoded protein: CASSDTSGGALDTQYF.

V and J are TRBV5-1 and TRBJ2-6; TRBD1 might be the D (5 bases). CDR1 is SGHRS, CDR2 YFSETQ, per germline. This CDR3 contains 18 residues. Trimming left V 4 bases short and J 0 bases short, with 17 bases between. CDR3 nucleotides: TGCGCCAGCAGCGGAAGACAGAGTCCTTACTCTGGGGCCAACGTCCTGACTTTC. Residues: CASSGRQSPYSGANVLTF.